The sequence of this TCR beta chain was determined in a study of identical twins. The length of the CDR3 is 15 residues. Deletions cut 7 bases from V and 2 bases from J, with 18 bases between. CDR1 SNHLY and CDR2 FYNNEI come from the germline V gene. TCRdb passed the 5' RACE reads through MiXCR, listing each CDR3 protein once. The sample records about 1.7 million distinct CDR3 sequences, roughly 35% being singletons. The gene calls are TRBV2 and TRBJ2-7, with D tentatively TRBD1 (6 bases). Material: cord blood. The TCR comes from a newborn girl in good health. CDR3 bases: TGTGCCAGCAAACAGGGCGCCTTCTCAGCCTACGAGCAGTACTTC. Protein sequence: CASKQGAFSAYEQYF.